The 10 T cell receptor beta chains reported below all come from one sample, sequenced in a study of cytomegalovirus exposure and HLA in healthy donors. The PCR contained 60 Vbeta and 13 Jbeta primers. Using immunoSEQ multiplex PCR, the repertoire was profiled, and TCRdb retains in-frame clones only, with some absent. The repertoire holds roughly 100,000 clones, with nearly 15% as singletons. The sample was PBMCs. These receptors originate from a female donor in good health and CMV-seronegative.

This clone turned up a few times. The chain employs TRBV18 and TRBJ1-4; tentatively, D is TRBD1 (6 bases). CDR1 KGHSH and CDR2 LQKENI come from the germline V gene. The CDR3 is 13 amino acids. V lost 6 bases and J lost 5, with 10 bases in between. The CDR3 loop reads CASSRDTNEKLFF. In DNA, the CDR3 is TGTGCCAGCTCGAGGGACACGAATGAAAAACTGTTTTTT.

V gene TRBV7-2 combines with J gene TRBJ2-4; TRBD2 is a possible D gene (6 bases). The V end was cut by 5 bases, the J end by 5 bases, with 16 bases between. Germline values: CDR1 SGHTA, CDR2 FQGNSA. The CDR3 spans 15 residues. CDR3 coding DNA: TGTGCCAGCAGCAGGACTCAGCCGGGGGAAAACATTCAGTACTTC. As protein: CASSRTQPGENIQYF.

The rearrangement links TRBV5-6 to TRBJ1-2; D possibly corresponds to TRBD1 (5 bases). Germline V gene lookup returns CDR1 SGHDT and CDR2 YYEEEE. There are 14 residues in the CDR3. Trimming left V 3 bases short and J 2 bases short, with 11 bases between. The CDR3 spells CASSYRGTNYGYTF. Here the CDR3 DNA reads TGTGCCAGCAGCTACCGCGGGACGAACTATGGCTACACCTTC.

In its sample, this clone was seen a few times. The V call is TRBV5-8, the J call TRBJ1-2, with 8 bases identical to TRBD1. This CDR3 has 17 residues. V gave up 6 bases and J gave up 3 bases; unmatched junction bases: 16. Germline values: CDR1 SGHTS, CDR2 YDEGEE. The CDR3 loop reads CASISRTGTILHYGYTF. In DNA, the CDR3 is TGTGCCAGCATCTCCCGGACAGGGACAATTCTGCACTATGGCTACACCTTC.

This chain links TRBV29-1 with TRBJ2-1, with 11 bases that match TRBD2. The CDR3 runs to 15 residues. V shed 5 bases, J shed 6 bases, and the junction held 9 bases outside the gene matches. Germline V gene lookup returns CDR1 SQVTM and CDR2 ANQGSEA. The CDR3, as DNA: TGCAGCGTTCGGACCACTAGCGGGAGATCCAATGAGCAGTTCTTC. Amino acids: CSVRTTSGRSNEQFF.

This clone appeared a single time. This sequence joins TRBV5-1 and TRBJ2-7; D possibly corresponds to TRBD2 (5 bases). The CDR3 is 14 residues long. The germline V gene has CDR1 SGHRS and CDR2 YFSETQ. With 0 bases removed from V and 7 bases from J, the gap between germline ends came to 14 bases. CDR3 sequence: CASSLAEVSGEQYF. The CDR3 DNA reads as TGCGCCAGCAGCTTGGCCGAGGTTTCGGGGGAGCAGTACTTC.

The chain carries TRBV19 and TRBJ1-4, with D uncertain. The germline V gene encodes CDR1 LNHDA and CDR2 SQIVND (reference sequence). V was pared by 6 bases and J by 8 bases, with 10 bases between. The CDR3 extends over 12 amino acids. DNA for the CDR3: TGTGCCAGTAGAACCCGGGAAGAAAAACTGTTTTTT. Residues: CASRTREEKLFF.

This clone turned up a few times. The gene calls are TRBV6-5 and TRBJ1-4; 7 nucleotides align to TRBD1. Germline V gene sequence: CDR1 MNHEY, CDR2 SVGAGI. J gave up 11 bases and V 6 bases, and 15 bases lay outside the gene matches. CDR3 length equals 15 residues. This CDR3 is CASRPLRDSWKKLFF. CDR3 bases: TGTGCCAGCAGGCCCCTCAGGGACAGTTGGAAGAAACTGTTTTTT.

This clone has a handful of counts. The V gene is TRBV27, the J gene TRBJ2-7, with TRBD1 matching over 9 bases. The V and J ends lost 5 bases and 3 bases, in that order; junction bases with no gene match: 8. Germline V gives CDR1 MNHEY, CDR2 SMNVEV (reference sequence). The CDR3 consists of 15 residues. This chain's CDR3 is CASSQRDRAVYEQYF. Here the CDR3 DNA reads TGTGCCAGCAGTCAACGGGACAGGGCGGTCTACGAGCAGTACTTC.

The rearrangement uses TRBV7-9 and TRBJ2-5; TRBD2 aligns across 7 bases. The CDR3 has 15 residues. Germline CDR1 reads SEHNR; CDR2 reads FQNEAQ (reference sequence). V lost 5 bases, J lost 5 bases, and 11 bases stayed unmatched. The chain's CDR3 is CASSPSGGPQETQYF. DNA for the CDR3: TGTGCCAGCAGCCCTTCGGGAGGCCCCCAGGAGACCCAGTACTTC.